The entry below describes one TCR beta chain. Antigen specificity is unknown. The sample is drawn from a study of CD8+CD57+ T cells in acquired aplastic anemia. Study findings and constraints: CD8+CD57+ cells from patients were less diverse than total CD4+ and CD8+ pools. Overlapping CD8+ CDR3 repertoires of patients and controls contained approximately 29 shared sequences.

TCR beta VDJ and CDR3 profiles were obtained from a genomic DNA template. TCRdb itself ran the reads through MiXCR, one entry per CDR3 protein. The sample contains around 21,000 distinct CDR3 sequences, approximately 39% of which appear only once. Germline V gene sequence: CDR1 MNHNS, CDR2 SASEGT. The CDR3 is 16 residues long. V shed 3 bases, J shed 0 bases, and the junction held 7 bases outside the gene matches. Patients chosen for sequencing had shown CD8+CD57+ cell expansion by flow cytometry. The sequence was obtained from a human donor with aplastic anemia. Sequenced material: CD8+CD57+ T cells sorted from PBMCs. Subset meaning: bead-enriched CD8+CD57+ effector memory T cells from SAA patients. The chain joins TRBV6-1 to TRBJ2-7; 8 nucleotides align to TRBD1. The CDR3 coding sequence is TGTGCCAGCAGTGACCTGGGCGGGACAGGCTCCTACGAGCAGTACTTC. It specifies CASSDLGGTGSYEQYF.